This TCR beta chain was sequenced during a study of neurological immune-mediated disorders. Germline loops: CDR1 DFQATT, CDR2 SNEGSKA (reference sequence). The CDR3 sequence is 13 residues long. J gave up 5 bases and V 5 bases, and 4 bases lay outside the gene matches. TCRdb reprocessed the 5' RACE reads with MiXCR, giving one entry per CDR3 protein. The sample lists over 35,000 distinct CDR3 sequences; 3.5% to 5.5% were seen once. The TCR originated in a woman in her sixties or seventies with multiple sclerosis. The sample taken for sequencing was PBMCs. This chain joins TRBV20-1 and TRBJ2-5; 11 bases agree with TRBD2. CDR3 in amino acids: CSAPTSGAETQYF. CDR3 in DNA: TGCAGTGCTCCGACTAGCGGGGCGGAGACCCAGTACTTC.